This T cell receptor (beta chain) was sequenced for a study of cytomegalovirus exposure and HLA in healthy donors. The PCR contained 60 Vbeta and 13 Jbeta primers. Using immunoSEQ multiplex PCR, the repertoire was profiled, and TCRdb retains in-frame clones only, with some absent. The sample holds some 100,000 clones; about four fifths are singletons and the top ten take under 5%. Trimming cost V 4 bases and J 2 bases, with 13 bases left between them. Germline CDR1 and CDR2: SGHKS and YYEKEE (reference sequence). This CDR3 comprises 14 residues. The sequence was obtained from a female donor in good health and CMV-seropositive. Sequences were obtained from PBMCs. The rearrangement links TRBV5-5 to TRBJ2-7; weak D call: TRBD2 (6 bases). The CDR3 is CASSVGLGTYEQYF. CDR3 sequence (DNA): TGTGCCAGCAGCGTGGGACTCGGAACCTACGAGCAGTACTTC. The full variable domain, in which reference TRBV5-5 and TRBJ2-7 provide the parts outside the CDR3, is DAGVTQSPTHLIKTRGQQVTLRCSPISGHKSVSWYQQVLGQGPQFIFQYYEKEERGRGNFPDRFSARQFPNYSSELNVNALLLGDSALYLCASSVGLGTYEQYFGPGTRLTVT.